This TCR beta chain was sequenced during a study of T cell responses to AZD1222 COVID-19 vaccine. Findings of the study overall: Repertoires were collected only later (after the peak T cell response had occurred). Clonal diversity may have been underestimated, and the donors were mostly white British, with more females than males. Seropositive at baseline were only a handful of AZD1222 recipients.

Repertoires were generated with immunoSEQ multiplex PCR, while TCRdb's copy carries only in-frame clones and drops some. The table has some 140,000 clones, approximately 95% seen once. V gave up 3 bases and J gave up 0 bases, with 8 bases separating them. Looked up from germline, CDR1 is SGHTA and CDR2 is FQGNSA. The CDR3 has 14 residues. In the case of this clone: The antigen is undetermined.

The sample in question was peripheral blood, obtained 28 days after the second AZD1222 dose. The rearrangement uses TRBV7-2 and TRBJ1-2; D gene uncertain. This TCR came from an adult who received the AZD1222 COVID-19 vaccine. The CDR3 sequence is CASSFYGANYGYTF. CDR3 nucleotides: TGTGCCAGCAGCTTCTACGGGGCTAACTATGGCTACACCTTC.